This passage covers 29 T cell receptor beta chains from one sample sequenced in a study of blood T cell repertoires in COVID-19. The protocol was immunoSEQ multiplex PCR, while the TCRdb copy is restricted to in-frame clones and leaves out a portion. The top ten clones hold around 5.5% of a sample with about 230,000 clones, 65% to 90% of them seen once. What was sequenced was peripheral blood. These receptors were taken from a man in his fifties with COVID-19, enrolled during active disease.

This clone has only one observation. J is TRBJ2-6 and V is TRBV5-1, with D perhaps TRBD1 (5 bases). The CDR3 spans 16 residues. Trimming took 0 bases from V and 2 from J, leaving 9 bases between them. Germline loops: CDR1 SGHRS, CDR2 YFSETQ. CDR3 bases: TGCGCCAGCAGCTTGGAGGGGATCCCTGGGGCCAACGTCCTGACTTTC. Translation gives CASSLEGIPGANVLTF.

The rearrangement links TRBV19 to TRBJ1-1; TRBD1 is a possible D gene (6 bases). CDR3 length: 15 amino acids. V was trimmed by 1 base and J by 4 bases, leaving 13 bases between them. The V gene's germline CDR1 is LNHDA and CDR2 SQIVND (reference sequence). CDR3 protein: CASSIVPGARTEAFF. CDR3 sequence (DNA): TGTGCCAGTAGTATAGTCCCAGGGGCACGCACTGAAGCTTTCTTT.

CDR3 sequence reads: CASSRWDRGYEQYF. In DNA, the CDR3 is TGCGCCAGCAGCCGGTGGGACAGGGGCTACGAGCAGTACTTC. The J gene is TRBJ2-7, the V gene TRBV4-3, with 10 bases fitting TRBD1. The V and J ends lost 4 bases and 3 bases, in that order; junction bases with no gene match: 3. The CDR3 covers 14 residues. Germline lookup yields CDR1 LGHNA and CDR2 YSLEER.

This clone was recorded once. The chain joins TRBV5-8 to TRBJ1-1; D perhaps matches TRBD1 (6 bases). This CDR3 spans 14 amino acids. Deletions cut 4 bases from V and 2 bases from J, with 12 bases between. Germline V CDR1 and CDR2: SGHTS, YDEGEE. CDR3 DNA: TGTGCCAGCAGCCACGGGACACCCAACACTGAAGCTTTCTTT. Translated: CASSHGTPNTEAFF.

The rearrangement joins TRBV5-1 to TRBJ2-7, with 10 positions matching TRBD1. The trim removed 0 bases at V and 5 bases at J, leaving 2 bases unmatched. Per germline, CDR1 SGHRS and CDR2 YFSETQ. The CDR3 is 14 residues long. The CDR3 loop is CASSLGTGGDEQYF. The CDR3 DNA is TGCGCCAGCAGCTTGGGGACAGGGGGTGACGAGCAGTACTTC.

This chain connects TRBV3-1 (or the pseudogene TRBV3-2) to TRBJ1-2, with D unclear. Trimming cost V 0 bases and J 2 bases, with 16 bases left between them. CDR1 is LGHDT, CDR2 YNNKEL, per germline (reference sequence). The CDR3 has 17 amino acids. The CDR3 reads CASSQDLEIPLNYGYTF. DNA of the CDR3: TGTGCCAGCAGCCAAGATTTGGAGATACCGCTGAACTATGGCTACACCTTC.

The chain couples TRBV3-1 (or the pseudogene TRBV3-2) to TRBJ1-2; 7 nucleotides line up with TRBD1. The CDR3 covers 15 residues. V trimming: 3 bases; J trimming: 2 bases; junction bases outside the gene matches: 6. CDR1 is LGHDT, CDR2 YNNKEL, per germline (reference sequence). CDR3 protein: CASSHTGARNYGYTF. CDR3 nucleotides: TGTGCCAGCAGCCATACAGGGGCGCGGAACTATGGCTACACCTTC.

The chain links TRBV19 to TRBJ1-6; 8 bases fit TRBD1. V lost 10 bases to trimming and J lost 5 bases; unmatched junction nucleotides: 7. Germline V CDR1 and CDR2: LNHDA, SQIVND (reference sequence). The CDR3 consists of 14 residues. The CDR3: CATRTGTDNSPLHF. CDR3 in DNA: TGTGCCACCCGGACAGGGACCGATAATTCACCCCTCCACTTT.

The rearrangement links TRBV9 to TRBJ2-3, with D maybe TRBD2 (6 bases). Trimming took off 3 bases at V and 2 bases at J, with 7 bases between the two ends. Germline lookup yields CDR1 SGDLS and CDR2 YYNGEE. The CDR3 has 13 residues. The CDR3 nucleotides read TGTGCCAGCAGCGGGACTACCACAGATACGCAGTATTTT. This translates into CASSGTTTDTQYF. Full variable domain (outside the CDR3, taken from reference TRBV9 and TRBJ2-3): DSGVTQTPKHLITATGQRVTLRCSPRSGDLSVYWYQQSLDQGLQFLIQYYNGEERAKGNILERFSAQQFPDLHSELNLSSLELGDSALYFCASSGTTTDTQYFGPGTRLTVL.

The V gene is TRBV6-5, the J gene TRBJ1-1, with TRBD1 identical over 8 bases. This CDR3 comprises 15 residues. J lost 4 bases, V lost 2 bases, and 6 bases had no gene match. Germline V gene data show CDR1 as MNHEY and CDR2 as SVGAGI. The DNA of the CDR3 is TGTGCCAGCAGTTACGCCCGGACAGGGCCCACTGAAGCTTTCTTT. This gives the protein CASSYARTGPTEAFF.

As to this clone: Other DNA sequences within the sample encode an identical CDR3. The CDR3 nucleotides read TGTGCCAGCAGTCTCTTGAATCAGCCCCAGCATTTT. This codes for CASSLLNQPQHF. J is TRBJ1-5 and V is TRBV28; D is undetermined. The CDR3 has 12 amino acids. V was trimmed by 5 bases and J by 4 bases, leaving 6 bases between them. Germline CDR1 MDHEN, CDR2 SYDVKM. Together with reference TRBV28 and TRBJ1-5, the CDR3 gives the full variable domain: DVKVTQSSRYLVKRTGEKVFLECVQDMDHENMFWYRQDPGLGLRLIYFSYDVKMKEKGDIPEGYSVSREKKERFSLILESASTNQTSMYLCASSLLNQPQHFGDGTRLSIL.

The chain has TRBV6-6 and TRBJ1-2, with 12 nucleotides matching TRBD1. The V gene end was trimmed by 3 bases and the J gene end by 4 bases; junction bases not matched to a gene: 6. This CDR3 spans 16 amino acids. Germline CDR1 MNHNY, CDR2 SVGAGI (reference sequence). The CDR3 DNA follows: TGTGCCAGCAGTTATAAGGGGACAGGGGGCGTCTATGGCTACACCTTC. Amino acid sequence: CASSYKGTGGVYGYTF.

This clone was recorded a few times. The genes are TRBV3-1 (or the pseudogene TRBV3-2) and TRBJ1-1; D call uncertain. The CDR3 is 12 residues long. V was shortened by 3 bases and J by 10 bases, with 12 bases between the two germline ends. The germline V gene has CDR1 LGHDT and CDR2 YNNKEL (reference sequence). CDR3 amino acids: CASSQRHVPAFF. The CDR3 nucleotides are TGTGCCAGCAGCCAGAGACATGTTCCAGCTTTCTTT.

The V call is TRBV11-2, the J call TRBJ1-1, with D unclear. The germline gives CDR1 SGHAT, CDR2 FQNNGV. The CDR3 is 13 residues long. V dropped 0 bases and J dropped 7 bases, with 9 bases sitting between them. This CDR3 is CASSLEPGSEAFF. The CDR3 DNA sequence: TGTGCCAGCAGCTTAGAGCCCGGGAGTGAAGCTTTCTTT. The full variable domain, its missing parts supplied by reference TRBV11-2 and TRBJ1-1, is EAGVAQSPRYKIIEKRQSVAFWCNPISGHATLYWYQQILGQGPKLLIQFQNNGVVDDSQLPKDRFSAERLKGVDSTLKIQPAKLEDSAVYLCASSLEPGSEAFFGQGTRLTVV.

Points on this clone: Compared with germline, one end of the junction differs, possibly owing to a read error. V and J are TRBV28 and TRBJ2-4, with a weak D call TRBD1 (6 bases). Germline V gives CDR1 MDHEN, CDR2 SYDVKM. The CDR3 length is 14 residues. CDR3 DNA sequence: TGTGCCAGCCGAAGGGACAACGCCATAAACATTCAGTACTTC. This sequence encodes CASRRDNAINIQYF.

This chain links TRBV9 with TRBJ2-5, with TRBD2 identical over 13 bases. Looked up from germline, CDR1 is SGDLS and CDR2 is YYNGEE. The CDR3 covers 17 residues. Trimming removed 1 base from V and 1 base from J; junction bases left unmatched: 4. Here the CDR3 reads CASSVSGLAGVQETQYF. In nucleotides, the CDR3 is TGTGCCAGCAGCGTATCCGGACTAGCGGGGGTCCAAGAGACCCAGTACTTC.

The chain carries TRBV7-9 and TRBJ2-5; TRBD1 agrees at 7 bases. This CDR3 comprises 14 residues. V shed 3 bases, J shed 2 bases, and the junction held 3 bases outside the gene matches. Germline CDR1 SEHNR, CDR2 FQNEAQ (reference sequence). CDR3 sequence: CASSFDRAQETQYF. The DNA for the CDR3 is TGTGCCAGCAGCTTTGACAGGGCGCAAGAGACCCAGTACTTC.

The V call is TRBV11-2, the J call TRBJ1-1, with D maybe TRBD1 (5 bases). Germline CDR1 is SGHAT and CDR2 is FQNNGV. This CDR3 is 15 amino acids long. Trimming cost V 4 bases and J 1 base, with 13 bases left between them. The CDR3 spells CASSYQRTQNTEAFF. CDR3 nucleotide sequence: TGTGCCAGCAGCTACCAAAGGACACAGAACACTGAAGCTTTCTTT.

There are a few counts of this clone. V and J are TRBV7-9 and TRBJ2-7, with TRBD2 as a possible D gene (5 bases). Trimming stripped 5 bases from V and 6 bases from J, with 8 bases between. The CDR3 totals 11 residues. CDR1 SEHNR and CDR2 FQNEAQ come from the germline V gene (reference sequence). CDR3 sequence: CASSLAGEQYF. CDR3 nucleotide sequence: TGTGCCAGCAGCCTTGCGGGCGAGCAGTACTTC.

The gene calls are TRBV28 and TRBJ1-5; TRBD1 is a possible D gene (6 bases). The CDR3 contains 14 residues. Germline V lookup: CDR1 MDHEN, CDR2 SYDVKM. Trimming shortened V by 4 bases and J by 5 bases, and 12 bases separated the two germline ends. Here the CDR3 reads CASSSGGLHQPQHF. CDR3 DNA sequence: TGTGCCAGCAGTTCGGGGGGCCTCCATCAGCCCCAGCATTTT.

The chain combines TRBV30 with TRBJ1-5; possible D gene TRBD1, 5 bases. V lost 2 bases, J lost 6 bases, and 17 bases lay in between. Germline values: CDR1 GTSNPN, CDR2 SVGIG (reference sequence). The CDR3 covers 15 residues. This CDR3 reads CAWSLSGGPSQPQHF. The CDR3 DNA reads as TGTGCCTGGAGTTTGAGCGGGGGACCGAGTCAGCCCCAGCATTTT. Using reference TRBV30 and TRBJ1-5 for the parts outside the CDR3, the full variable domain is SQTIHQWPATLVQPVGSPLSLECTVEGTSNPNLYWYRQAAGRGLQLLFYSVGIGQISSEVPQNLSASRPQDRQFILSSKKLLLSDSGFYLCAWSLSGGPSQPQHFGDGTRLSIL.

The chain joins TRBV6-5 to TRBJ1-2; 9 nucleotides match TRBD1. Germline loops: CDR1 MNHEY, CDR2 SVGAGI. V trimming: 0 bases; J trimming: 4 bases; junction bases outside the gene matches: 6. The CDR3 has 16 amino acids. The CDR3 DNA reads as TGTGCCAGCAGTTACTCATTGACAGGGGGGGCCTATGGCTACACCTTC. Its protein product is CASSYSLTGGAYGYTF.

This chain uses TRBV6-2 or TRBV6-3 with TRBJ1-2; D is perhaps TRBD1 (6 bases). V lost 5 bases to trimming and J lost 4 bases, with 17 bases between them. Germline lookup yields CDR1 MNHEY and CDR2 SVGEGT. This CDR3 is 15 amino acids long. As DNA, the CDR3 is TGTGCCAGCAGTACACCAGTTACAGGGCGCTATGGCTACACCTTC. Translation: CASSTPVTGRYGYTF.

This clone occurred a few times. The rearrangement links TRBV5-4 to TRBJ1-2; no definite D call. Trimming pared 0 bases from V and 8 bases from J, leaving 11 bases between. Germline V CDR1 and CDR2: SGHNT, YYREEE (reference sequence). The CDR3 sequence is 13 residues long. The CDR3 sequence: CASSLGGPGGYTF. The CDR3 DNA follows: TGTGCCAGCAGCTTGGGAGGCCCTGGAGGCTACACCTTC. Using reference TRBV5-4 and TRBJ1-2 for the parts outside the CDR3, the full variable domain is ETGVTQSPTHLIKTRGQQVTLRCSSQSGHNTVSWYQQALGQGPQFIFQYYREEENGRGNFPPRFSGLQFPNYSSELNVNALELDDSALYLCASSLGGPGGYTFGSGTRLTVV.

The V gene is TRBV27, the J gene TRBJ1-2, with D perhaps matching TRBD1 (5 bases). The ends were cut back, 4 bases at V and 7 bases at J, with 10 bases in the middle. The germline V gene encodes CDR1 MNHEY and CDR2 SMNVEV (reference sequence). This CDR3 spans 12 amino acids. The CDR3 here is CASSSQGTGYTF. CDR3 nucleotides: TGTGCCAGCAGTTCTCAGGGTACTGGCTACACCTTC.

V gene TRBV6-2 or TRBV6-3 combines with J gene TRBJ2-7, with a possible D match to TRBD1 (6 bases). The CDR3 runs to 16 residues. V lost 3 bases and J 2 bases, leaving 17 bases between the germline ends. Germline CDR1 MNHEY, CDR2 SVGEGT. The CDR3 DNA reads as TGTGCCAGCAGTTATCCCAGGGGCACCGGGACCTACGAGCAGTACTTC. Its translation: CASSYPRGTGTYEQYF.

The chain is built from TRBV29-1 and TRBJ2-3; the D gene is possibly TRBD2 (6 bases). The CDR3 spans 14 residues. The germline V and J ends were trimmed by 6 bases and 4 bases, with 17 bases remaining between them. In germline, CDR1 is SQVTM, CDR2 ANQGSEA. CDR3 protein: CSVGGRNDPDTQYF. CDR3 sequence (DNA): TGCAGCGTCGGGGGACGGAACGACCCAGATACGCAGTATTTT.

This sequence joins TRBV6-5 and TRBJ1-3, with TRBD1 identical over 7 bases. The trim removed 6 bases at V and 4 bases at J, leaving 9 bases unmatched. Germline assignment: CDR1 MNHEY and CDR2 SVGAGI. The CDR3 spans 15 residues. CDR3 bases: TGTGCCAGCAGCACAAACAGGGGATCAGGAAACACCATATATTTT. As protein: CASSTNRGSGNTIYF.

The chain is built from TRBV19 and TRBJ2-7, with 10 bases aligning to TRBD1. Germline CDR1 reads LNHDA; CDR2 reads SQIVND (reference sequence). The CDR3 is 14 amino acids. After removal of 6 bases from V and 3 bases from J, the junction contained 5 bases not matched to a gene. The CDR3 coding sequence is TGTGCCAGTAGAAGGACAGGGGGGATCTACGAGCAGTACTTC. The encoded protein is CASRRTGGIYEQYF. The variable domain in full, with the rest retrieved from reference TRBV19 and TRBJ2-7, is DGGITQSPKYLFRKEGQNVTLSCEQNLNHDAMYWYRQDPGQGLRLIYYSQIVNDFQKGDIAEGYSVSREKKESFPLTVTSAQKNPTAFYLCASRRTGGIYEQYFGPGTRLTVT.